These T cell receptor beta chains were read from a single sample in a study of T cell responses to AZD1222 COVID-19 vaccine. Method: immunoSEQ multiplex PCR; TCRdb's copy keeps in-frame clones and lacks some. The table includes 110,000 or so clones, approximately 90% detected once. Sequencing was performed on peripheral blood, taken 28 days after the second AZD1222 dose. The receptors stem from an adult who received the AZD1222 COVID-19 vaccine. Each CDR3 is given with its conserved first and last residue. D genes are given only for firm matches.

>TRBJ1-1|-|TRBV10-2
CASSDKGMVF
TGCGCCAGCAGTGATAAGGGGATGGTCTTT
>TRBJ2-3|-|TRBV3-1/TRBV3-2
CASSQALGLGTQYF
TGTGCCAGCAGCCAAGCCCTAGGACTTGGTACGCAGTATTTT
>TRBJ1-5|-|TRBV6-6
CASSDGYSNQPQHF
TGTGCCAGCAGCGACGGATATAGCAATCAGCCCCAGCATTTT
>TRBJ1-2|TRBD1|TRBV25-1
CASSELQGVREGYTF
TGTGCCAGCAGTGAACTACAGGGGGTTAGGGAGGGCTACACCTTC
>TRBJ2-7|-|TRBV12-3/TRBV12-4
CASSWGTSYEQYF
TGTGCCAGCAGTTGGGGGACATCCTACGAGCAGTACTTC
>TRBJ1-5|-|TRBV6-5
CAPFGGNQPQHF
TGTGCCCCATTCGGGGGCAATCAGCCCCAGCATTTT
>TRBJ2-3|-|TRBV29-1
CSVAFSGTTDTQYF
TGCAGCGTTGCTTTCTCTGGAACCACAGATACGCAGTATTTT
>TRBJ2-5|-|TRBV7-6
CASSFPGLEFQETQYF
TGTGCCAGCAGCTTTCCGGGACTGGAGTTTCAAGAGACCCAGTACTTC
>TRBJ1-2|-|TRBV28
CASSPLRHFTSNYGYTF
TGTGCCAGCAGTCCTCTAAGACATTTTACATCGAACTATGGCTACACCTTC
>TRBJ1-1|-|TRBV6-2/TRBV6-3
CASSYGGVNTEAFF
TGTGCCAGCAGTTATGGGGGGGTGAACACTGAAGCTTTCTTT
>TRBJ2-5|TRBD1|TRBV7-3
CASSTGTGQETQYF
TGTGCCAGCAGCACCGGGACAGGGCAAGAGACCCAGTACTTC
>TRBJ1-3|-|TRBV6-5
CASSYSSSSGNTIYF
TGTGCCAGCAGTTACTCGAGCAGTTCTGGAAACACCATATATTTT
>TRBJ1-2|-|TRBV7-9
CASSLDSWYGYTF
TGTGCCAGCAGCTTAGACAGTTGGTATGGCTACACCTTC
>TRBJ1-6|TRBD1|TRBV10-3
CAISDRDRGAPLHF
TGTGCCATCAGTGACAGGGACAGGGGAGCACCCCTCCACTTT
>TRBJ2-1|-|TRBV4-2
CASSPGPSPNEQFF
TGTGCCAGCAGCCCGGGACCCTCTCCGAATGAGCAGTTCTTC